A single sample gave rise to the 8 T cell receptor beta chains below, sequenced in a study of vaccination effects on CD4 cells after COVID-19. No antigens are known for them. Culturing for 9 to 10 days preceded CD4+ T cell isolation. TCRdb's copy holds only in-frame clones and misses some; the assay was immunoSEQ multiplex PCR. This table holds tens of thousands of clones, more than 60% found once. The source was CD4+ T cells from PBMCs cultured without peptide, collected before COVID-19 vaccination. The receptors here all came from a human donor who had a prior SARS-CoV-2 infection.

The CDR3 nucleotides are TGTGCCAGCAGTGATCGGGGCCTGAACACTGAAGCTTTCTTT. Its protein is CASSDRGLNTEAFF. The rearrangement links TRBV6-1 to TRBJ1-1; tentatively, D is TRBD1 (5 bases). Germline V gene data show CDR1 as MNHNS and CDR2 as SASEGT. V shed 3 bases and J shed 0 bases, with 8 bases lying between them. CDR3 size: 14 residues.

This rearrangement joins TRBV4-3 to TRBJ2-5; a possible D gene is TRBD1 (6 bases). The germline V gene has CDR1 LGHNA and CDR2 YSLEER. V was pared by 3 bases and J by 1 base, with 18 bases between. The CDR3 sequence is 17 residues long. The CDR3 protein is CASSQQYGTNIQETQYF. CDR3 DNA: TGCGCCAGCAGCCAGCAATACGGGACAAATATCCAAGAGACCCAGTACTTC.

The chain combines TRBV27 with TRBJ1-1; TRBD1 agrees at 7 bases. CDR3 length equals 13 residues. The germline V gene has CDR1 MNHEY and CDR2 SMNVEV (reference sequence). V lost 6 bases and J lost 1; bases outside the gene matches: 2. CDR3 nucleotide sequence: TGTGCCAGCAGGCGGACAGGGAACACTGAAGCTTTCTTT. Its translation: CASRRTGNTEAFF.

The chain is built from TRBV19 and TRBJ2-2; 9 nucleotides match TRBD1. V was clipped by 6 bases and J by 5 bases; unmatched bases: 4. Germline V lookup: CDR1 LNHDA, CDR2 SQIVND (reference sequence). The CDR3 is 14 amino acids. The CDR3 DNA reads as TGTGCCAGTAGGGGACAGGGAGGGACCGGGGAGCTGTTTTTT. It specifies CASRGQGGTGELFF. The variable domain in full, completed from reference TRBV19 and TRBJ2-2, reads DGGITQSPKYLFRKEGQNVTLSCEQNLNHDAMYWYRQDPGQGLRLIYYSQIVNDFQKGDIAEGYSVSREKKESFPLTVTSAQKNPTAFYLCASRGQGGTGELFFGEGSRLTVL.

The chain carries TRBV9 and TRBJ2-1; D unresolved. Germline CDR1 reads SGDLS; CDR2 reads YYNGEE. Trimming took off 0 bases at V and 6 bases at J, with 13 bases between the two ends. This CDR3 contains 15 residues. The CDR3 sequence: CASSVGPAASNEQFF. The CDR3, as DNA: TGTGCCAGCAGCGTAGGTCCGGCTGCTTCCAATGAGCAGTTCTTC.

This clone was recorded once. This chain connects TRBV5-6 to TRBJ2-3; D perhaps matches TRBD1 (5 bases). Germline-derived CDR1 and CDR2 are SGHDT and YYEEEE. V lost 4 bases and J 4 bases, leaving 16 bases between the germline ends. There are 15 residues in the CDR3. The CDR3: CASSNSQGSADTQYF. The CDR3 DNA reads TGTGCCAGCAGCAACTCCCAGGGAAGCGCAGATACGCAGTATTTT. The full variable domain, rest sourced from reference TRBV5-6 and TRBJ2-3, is DAGVTQSPTHLIKTRGQQVTLRCSPKSGHDTVSWYQQALGQGPQFIFQYYEEEERQRGNFPDRFSGHQFPNYSSELNVNALLLGDSALYLCASSNSQGSADTQYFGPGTRLTVL.

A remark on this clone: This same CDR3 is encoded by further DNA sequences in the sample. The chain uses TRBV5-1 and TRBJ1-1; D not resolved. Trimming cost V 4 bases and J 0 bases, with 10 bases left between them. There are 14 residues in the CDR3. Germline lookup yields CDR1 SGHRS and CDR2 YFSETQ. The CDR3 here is CASSPGAVNTEAFF. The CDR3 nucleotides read TGCGCCAGCAGCCCGGGAGCCGTGAACACTGAAGCTTTCTTT.

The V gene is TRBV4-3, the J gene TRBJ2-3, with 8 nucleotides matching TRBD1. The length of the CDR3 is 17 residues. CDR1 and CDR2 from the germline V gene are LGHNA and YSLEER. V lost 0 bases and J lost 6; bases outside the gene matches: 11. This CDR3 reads CASSQDTGQGRMDTQYF. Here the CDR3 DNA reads TGCGCCAGCAGCCAAGATACAGGACAGGGAAGAATGGATACGCAGTATTTT.